A selection of T cell receptor beta chains follows, all from one sample in a study of cytomegalovirus exposure and HLA in healthy donors. Clones were sequenced by immunoSEQ multiplex PCR, and TCRdb holds only the in-frame ones, with some missing. The sample has roughly 80,000 clones, roughly 75% seen once. Sequenced: PBMCs. Source of these receptors: a male donor in good health and CMV-seronegative. The CDR3 runs from the conserved cysteine through the conserved F or W. Fields, in order: clone size, D gene, V gene, J gene, CDR3 protein, CDR3 DNA. D genes are given only for firm matches. Only some rows state a clone size, as once, few, many or a class for expanded clones.

clone_size: few
d_call: .
v_call: TRBV6-5
j_call: TRBJ1-1
cdr3_aa: CASRETGFAEAFF
cdr3_nt: TGTGCCAGCAGAGAAACAGGGTTTGCTGAAGCTTTCTTT

clone_size: .
d_call: .
v_call: TRBV19
j_call: TRBJ2-5
cdr3_aa: CASSINRQQETQYF
cdr3_nt: TGTGCCAGTAGTATAAACAGGCAACAAGAGACCCAGTACTTC

clone_size: .
d_call: .
v_call: TRBV5-1
j_call: TRBJ1-4
cdr3_aa: CASKQGSGGGEKLFF
cdr3_nt: TGCGCCAGCAAACAGGGCTCTGGGGGTGGTGAAAAACTGTTTTTT

clone_size: .
d_call: .
v_call: TRBV6-1
j_call: TRBJ1-5
cdr3_aa: CASLRDQVNQPQHF
cdr3_nt: TGTGCCAGCTTACGAGACCAGGTCAATCAGCCCCAGCATTTT

clone_size: .
d_call: TRBD1
v_call: TRBV6-1
j_call: TRBJ2-3
cdr3_aa: CASSEVGQTGGPLTDTQYF
cdr3_nt: TGTGCCAGCAGTGAAGTGGGACAAACAGGGGGCCCCCTCACAGATACGCAGTATTTT

clone_size: .
d_call: TRBD2
v_call: TRBV5-1
j_call: TRBJ2-1
cdr3_aa: CASSLVSSGYNEQFF
cdr3_nt: TGCGCCAGCAGCTTGGTGTCTAGCGGTTACAATGAGCAGTTCTTC

clone_size: .
d_call: .
v_call: TRBV7-2
j_call: TRBJ1-2
cdr3_aa: CASSSGGGRSGYTF
cdr3_nt: TGTGCCAGCAGCTCCGGAGGCGGCAGATCAGGCTACACCTTC

clone_size: .
d_call: .
v_call: TRBV7-8
j_call: TRBJ1-5
cdr3_aa: CASSLQAQVSQPQHF
cdr3_nt: TGTGCCAGCAGCTTACAGGCTCAGGTTTCCCAGCCCCAGCATTTT

clone_size: .
d_call: TRBD1
v_call: TRBV5-1
j_call: TRBJ1-2
cdr3_aa: CASSIPDRGRGGYTF
cdr3_nt: TGCGCCAGCAGCATACCAGACAGGGGGCGAGGTGGCTACACCTTC

clone_size: .
d_call: .
v_call: TRBV7-9
j_call: TRBJ2-5
cdr3_aa: CASSLTGPSWAQYF
cdr3_nt: TGTGCCAGCAGCCTGACAGGACCGTCCTGGGCCCAGTACTTC

clone_size: once
d_call: .
v_call: TRBV5-1
j_call: TRBJ2-2
cdr3_aa: CASTPFFDRQNTGELFF
cdr3_nt: TGCGCCAGCACCCCCTTTTTCGACAGGCAGAACACCGGGGAGCTGTTTTTT

clone_size: .
d_call: .
v_call: TRBV5-1
j_call: TRBJ2-7
cdr3_aa: CASSHPDRYEQYF
cdr3_nt: TGCGCCAGCAGCCATCCCGACAGGTACGAGCAGTACTTC

clone_size: .
d_call: .
v_call: TRBV30
j_call: TRBJ1-3
cdr3_aa: CAWSVVGGNTIYF
cdr3_nt: TGTGCCTGGAGTGTAGTAGGAGGTAACACCATATATTTT

clone_size: .
d_call: TRBD1
v_call: TRBV11-1
j_call: TRBJ1-1
cdr3_aa: CASSLAGQTPNTEAFF
cdr3_nt: TGTGCCAGCAGCTTAGCGGGACAGACCCCAAACACTGAAGCTTTCTTT

clone_size: few
d_call: .
v_call: TRBV5-4
j_call: TRBJ2-5
cdr3_aa: CASSLDRVAQETQYF
cdr3_nt: TGTGCCAGCAGCTTGGACAGGGTGGCCCAAGAGACCCAGTACTTC

clone_size: .
d_call: .
v_call: TRBV6-4
j_call: TRBJ2-2
cdr3_aa: CASSELGGGELFF
cdr3_nt: TGTGCCAGCAGTGAACTAGGAGGCGGGGAGCTGTTTTTT

clone_size: few
d_call: .
v_call: TRBV5-4
j_call: TRBJ2-5
cdr3_aa: CASSSRRLGQETQYF
cdr3_nt: TGTGCCAGCAGCTCTCGGCGTCTAGGACAAGAGACCCAGTACTTC

clone_size: few
d_call: .
v_call: TRBV29-1
j_call: TRBJ1-2
cdr3_aa: CSVERGSYGYTF
cdr3_nt: TGCAGCGTTGAAAGGGGTAGCTATGGCTACACCTTC

clone_size: .
d_call: .
v_call: TRBV5-6
j_call: TRBJ1-2
cdr3_aa: CASSLGPSINYGYTF
cdr3_nt: TGTGCCAGCAGCTTGGGGCCTTCGATTAACTATGGCTACACCTTC

clone_size: .
d_call: .
v_call: TRBV2
j_call: TRBJ1-5
cdr3_aa: CASSEGVGGQPQHF
cdr3_nt: TGTGCCAGCAGTGAAGGGGTAGGGGGTCAGCCCCAGCATTTT

clone_size: .
d_call: .
v_call: TRBV30
j_call: TRBJ1-5
cdr3_aa: CAWSLTVSNQPQHF
cdr3_nt: TGTGCCTGGAGTTTGACAGTTAGCAATCAGCCCCAGCATTTT

clone_size: few
d_call: .
v_call: TRBV30
j_call: TRBJ2-7
cdr3_aa: CAWSGAGSNEQYF
cdr3_nt: TGTGCCTGGAGCGGGGCGGGGTCTAACGAGCAGTACTTC

clone_size: .
d_call: TRBD1
v_call: TRBV28
j_call: TRBJ1-2
cdr3_aa: CASSSSPGQAPRGYTF
cdr3_nt: TGTGCCAGCAGCTCCTCTCCGGGACAGGCCCCCCGTGGCTACACCTTC

clone_size: few
d_call: TRBD1
v_call: TRBV30
j_call: TRBJ2-7
cdr3_aa: CAWSVTRTGQEQYF
cdr3_nt: TGTGCCTGGAGTGTTACCCGGACAGGGCAAGAGCAGTACTTC

clone_size: few
d_call: .
v_call: TRBV10-1
j_call: TRBJ2-1
cdr3_aa: CASSESTRTGSYNEQFF
cdr3_nt: TGCGCCAGCAGTGAGTCAACTAGGACGGGCTCCTACAATGAGCAGTTCTTC

clone_size: .
d_call: .
v_call: TRBV6-6
j_call: TRBJ1-1
cdr3_aa: CASRMEVLGTEAFF
cdr3_nt: TGTGCCAGCAGGATGGAGGTACTCGGCACTGAAGCTTTCTTT

clone_size: .
d_call: .
v_call: TRBV5-1
j_call: TRBJ2-1
cdr3_aa: CASAAASYNEQFF
cdr3_nt: TGCGCCAGCGCGGCGGCCTCCTACAATGAGCAGTTCTTC

clone_size: .
d_call: .
v_call: TRBV5-6
j_call: TRBJ1-1
cdr3_aa: CASSLIDGQRNTEAFF
cdr3_nt: TGTGCCAGCAGCTTAATTGACGGACAAAGGAACACTGAAGCTTTCTTT

clone_size: .
d_call: TRBD1
v_call: TRBV7-9
j_call: TRBJ2-3
cdr3_aa: CASSLDRGPNTQYF
cdr3_nt: TGTGCCAGCAGCTTAGACAGGGGGCCGAATACGCAGTATTTT

clone_size: .
d_call: .
v_call: TRBV6-1
j_call: TRBJ1-2
cdr3_aa: CASSELGFRGDTF
cdr3_nt: TGTGCCAGCAGTGAACTAGGGTTTCGGGGTGACACCTTC

clone_size: .
d_call: .
v_call: TRBV6-1
j_call: TRBJ2-2
cdr3_aa: CASMRAGELFF
cdr3_nt: TGTGCCAGCATGCGGGCCGGGGAGCTGTTTTTT

clone_size: once
d_call: .
v_call: TRBV6-1
j_call: TRBJ2-6
cdr3_aa: CAVQSSGANVLTF
cdr3_nt: TGTGCCGTACAGAGCTCTGGGGCCAACGTCCTGACTTTC

clone_size: .
d_call: TRBD1
v_call: TRBV6-5
j_call: TRBJ1-2
cdr3_aa: CASTEGQSYGYTF
cdr3_nt: TGTGCCAGCACCGAGGGACAGAGTTATGGCTACACCTTC

clone_size: .
d_call: .
v_call: TRBV9
j_call: TRBJ1-2
cdr3_aa: CASSSSAGTGYTF
cdr3_nt: TGTGCCAGCAGTTCATCGGCGGGGACCGGCTACACCTTC

clone_size: .
d_call: .
v_call: TRBV21-1
j_call: TRBJ2-7
cdr3_aa: CARGTDSYEQYF
cdr3_nt: TGTGCCCGCGGGACGGACTCCTACGAGCAGTACTTC

clone_size: .
d_call: .
v_call: TRBV2
j_call: TRBJ2-2
cdr3_aa: CASSQQAADTGELFF
cdr3_nt: TGTGCCAGCAGCCAACAGGCGGCGGACACCGGGGAGCTGTTTTTT

clone_size: .
d_call: TRBD1
v_call: TRBV30
j_call: TRBJ1-2
cdr3_aa: CAWSVPDRILLNYGYTF
cdr3_nt: TGTGCCTGGAGTGTACCGGACAGGATCCTCCTTAACTATGGCTACACCTTC

clone_size: .
d_call: TRBD2
v_call: TRBV6-1
j_call: TRBJ2-1
cdr3_aa: CASSERDSGGAGYNEQFF
cdr3_nt: TGTGCCAGCAGTGAGCGGGATAGCGGGGGGGCCGGTTACAATGAGCAGTTCTTC

clone_size: .
d_call: .
v_call: TRBV20-1
j_call: TRBJ1-2
cdr3_aa: CSAWAFGYTF
cdr3_nt: TGCAGTGCGTGGGCGTTTGGCTACACCTTC

clone_size: .
d_call: .
v_call: TRBV11-3
j_call: TRBJ2-1
cdr3_aa: CASSPHRDRGAEQFF
cdr3_nt: TGTGCCAGCAGCCCGCACCGGGATCGAGGCGCTGAGCAGTTCTTC

clone_size: .
d_call: TRBD2
v_call: TRBV6-6
j_call: TRBJ2-7
cdr3_aa: CASTSGGRYEQYF
cdr3_nt: TGTGCCAGCACCTCGGGGGGGCGTTACGAGCAGTACTTC

clone_size: .
d_call: TRBD1
v_call: TRBV5-1
j_call: TRBJ2-7
cdr3_aa: CASSPASGGYYYEQYF
cdr3_nt: TGCGCCAGCAGCCCCGCCTCAGGGGGTTACTACTACGAGCAGTACTTC

clone_size: .
d_call: .
v_call: TRBV11-2
j_call: TRBJ1-4
cdr3_aa: CASSLDRINEKLFF
cdr3_nt: TGTGCCAGCAGCTTGGACAGAATTAATGAAAAACTGTTTTTT

clone_size: .
d_call: .
v_call: TRBV28
j_call: TRBJ2-3
cdr3_aa: CASSSSISGDTQYF
cdr3_nt: TGTGCCAGCAGTTCATCGATCTCAGGGGATACGCAGTATTTT

clone_size: few
d_call: .
v_call: TRBV6-6
j_call: TRBJ1-1
cdr3_aa: CASRIKGGLNTEAFF
cdr3_nt: TGTGCCAGCAGGATAAAAGGAGGGCTGAACACTGAAGCTTTCTTT

clone_size: .
d_call: .
v_call: TRBV13
j_call: TRBJ2-3
cdr3_aa: CASSLGGRGRADTQYF
cdr3_nt: TGTGCCAGCAGCTTAGGGGGCAGGGGCCGGGCAGATACGCAGTATTTT

clone_size: .
d_call: .
v_call: TRBV29-1
j_call: TRBJ2-5
cdr3_aa: CSARWAREPQETQYF
cdr3_nt: TGCAGCGCCCGGTGGGCCCGGGAACCCCAAGAGACCCAGTACTTC

clone_size: .
d_call: .
v_call: TRBV4-1
j_call: TRBJ1-5
cdr3_aa: CASSQERQLNQPQHF
cdr3_nt: TGCGCCAGCAGCCAAGAGCGACAGTTAAACCAGCCCCAGCATTTT

clone_size: .
d_call: .
v_call: TRBV27
j_call: TRBJ2-1
cdr3_aa: CASSFHGRETFF
cdr3_nt: TGTGCCAGCAGTTTTCATGGACGGGAGACGTTCTTC

clone_size: .
d_call: .
v_call: TRBV28
j_call: TRBJ2-7
cdr3_aa: CAEGDYEQYF
cdr3_nt: TGTGCCGAGGGGGACTACGAGCAGTACTTC

clone_size: .
d_call: TRBD2
v_call: TRBV7-2
j_call: TRBJ2-3
cdr3_aa: CASSSRLAGGPTDTQYF
cdr3_nt: TGTGCCAGCAGCTCTCGACTAGCGGGGGGACCCACAGATACGCAGTATTTT